The 27 T cell receptor beta chains below all came from one sample that was sequenced in a study of OX40 agonist ivuxolimab in advanced cancers. TCRdb keeps only in-frame clones here, not all; method: immunoSEQ multiplex PCR. The sample lists about 53,000 clones; roughly nine tenths were seen once. The specimen comprised CD4+ or CD8+ T cells sorted from blood, sampled in a trial of the OX40 agonist ivuxolimab. The receptor set was obtained from an adult with an advanced solid tumor such as melanoma, head and neck, liver or kidney cancer.

V and J are TRBV7-2 and TRBJ1-2, with 10 bases that match TRBD1. Trimming took 5 bases from V and 2 from J; bases not matched to a gene: 5. The germline V gene encodes CDR1 SGHTA and CDR2 FQGNSA. The CDR3 consists of 15 residues. CDR3 sequence (DNA): TGTGCCAGCAGCCCCGGGACAGGGGAGAACTATGGCTACACCTTC. It codes for CASSPGTGENYGYTF.

The rearrangement links TRBV6-5 to TRBJ1-4; weak D call: TRBD1 (5 bases). V gave up 6 bases and J gave up 4 bases, with 12 bases separating them. This CDR3 has 14 residues. Germline lookup yields CDR1 MNHEY and CDR2 SVGAGI. The CDR3 loop is CASSRTGLNEKLFF. CDR3 DNA sequence: TGTGCCAGCAGCCGAACAGGACTTAATGAAAAACTGTTTTTT.

V usage is TRBV2 and J usage is TRBJ1-4, with 8 bases identical to TRBD1. The V segment lost 5 bases and the J segment 8 bases; nucleotides outside the gene matches: 10. The CDR3 loop spans 15 amino acids. Germline lookup yields CDR1 SNHLY and CDR2 FYNNEI. This CDR3 is CASSFGRDRWEKLFF. As DNA, the CDR3 is TGTGCCAGCAGTTTCGGGAGGGACAGGTGGGAAAAACTGTTTTTT.

The genes are TRBV11-3 and TRBJ2-2; TRBD1 might be the D (5 bases). The CDR3 runs 15 residues. The germline gives CDR1 SGHNT, CDR2 YENEEA. With 3 bases removed from V and 6 bases from J, the gap between germline ends came to 14 bases. The CDR3 nucleotides read TGTGCCAGCAGCTTGTCCCCTAGGGGTGCCGGGGAGCTGTTTTTT. Residues: CASSLSPRGAGELFF. The entire variable domain, with the rest obtained from reference TRBV11-3 and TRBJ2-2, is as follows: EAGVVQSPRYKIIEKKQPVAFWCNPISGHNTLYWYLQNLGQGPELLIRYENEEAVDDSQLPKDRFSAERLKGVDSTLKIQPAELGDSAVYLCASSLSPRGAGELFFGEGSRLTVL.

The genes are TRBV23-1 and TRBJ1-6; 7 bases fit TRBD1. TRBV23-1 is filed as an ORF, its function uncertain. The trim removed 6 bases at V and 9 bases at J, leaving 11 bases unmatched. This CDR3 region has 15 residues. In DNA, the CDR3 is TGCGCCAGCAGGGGTGACAGGGAAGGGCCTTCACCCCTCCACTTT. Translated: CASRGDREGPSPLHF.

The gene calls are TRBV18 and TRBJ2-3; D may be TRBD1 (5 bases). Trimming removed 0 bases from V and 5 bases from J, with 18 bases in between. The CDR3 has 17 amino acids. The germline V gene encodes CDR1 KGHSH and CDR2 LQKENI. This CDR3 is CASSPPSTGPWGDTQYF. CDR3 DNA: TGTGCCAGCTCACCACCAAGTACAGGACCCTGGGGAGATACGCAGTATTTT.

V gene TRBV15 combines with J gene TRBJ1-5, with 8 bases that match TRBD1. V lost 3 bases and J lost 7; bases outside the gene matches: 11. CDR3 length equals 16 residues. Per germline, CDR1 LNHNV and CDR2 YYDKDF (reference sequence). CDR3 region: CATSSDRTGRFQPQHF. CDR3 bases: TGTGCCACCAGCAGTGATAGGACAGGGAGGTTCCAGCCCCAGCATTTT.

This chain connects TRBV5-1 to TRBJ2-1, with no clear D. The CDR3 spans 12 residues. In germline, CDR1 is SGHRS, CDR2 YFSETQ. The V end was cut by 4 bases, the J end by 8 bases, with 10 bases between. Here the CDR3 DNA reads TGCGCCAGCAGCCCACTGGGATATGAGCAGTTCTTC. Amino acid sequence: CASSPLGYEQFF.

The rearrangement uses TRBV28 and TRBJ1-2, with D possibly being TRBD1 (5 bases). The CDR3 contains 14 residues. Germline V CDR1 and CDR2: MDHEN, SYDVKM. V dropped 3 bases and J dropped 4 bases, with 12 bases sitting between them. In nucleotides, the CDR3 is TGTGCCAGCAGTTTCTCCCAGGGTTTCTATGGCTACACCTTC. Residues: CASSFSQGFYGYTF.

The V gene is TRBV6-5, the J gene TRBJ1-2; 7 nucleotides agree with TRBD1. The CDR3 sequence is 15 residues long. The germline V gene has CDR1 MNHEY and CDR2 SVGAGI. J was trimmed by 4 bases and V by 6 bases; bases with no gene match: 11. The chain's CDR3 is CASRPDRRATYGYTF. CDR3 nucleotides: TGTGCCAGCAGACCGGACAGGAGGGCCACCTATGGCTACACCTTC.

The chain links TRBV5-8 to TRBJ1-2, with D tentatively TRBD1 (5 bases). The germline V gene has CDR1 SGHTS and CDR2 YDEGEE. The V gene lost 1 base and the J gene lost 8 bases, with 21 bases spanning the gap. This CDR3 comprises 16 residues. The chain's CDR3 is CASSLRSQGASGGYTF. The CDR3 coding sequence is TGTGCCAGCAGCTTGCGGTCTCAGGGCGCTTCGGGGGGCTACACCTTC.

CDR3 amino acids: CASTGLRGMGELFF. For the CDR3, the DNA is TGTGCCAGCACCGGGCTAAGGGGTATGGGGGAGCTGTTTTTT. The gene calls are TRBV2 and TRBJ2-2, with TRBD1 as a possible D gene (5 bases). The length of the CDR3 is 14 residues. Deletions cut 7 bases from V and 8 bases from J, with 17 bases between. Germline-derived CDR1 and CDR2 are SNHLY and FYNNEI.

The chain links TRBV6-4 to TRBJ2-1; the D is unclear. CDR1 is MRHNA and CDR2 is SNTAGT in the germline V gene. Trimming removed 4 bases at V and 8 bases at J, with 12 bases between. The CDR3 is 13 residues long. The CDR3 coding sequence is TGTGCCAGCAGTGCCTCTTTTGGCTATGAGCAGTTCTTC. Translating gives CASSASFGYEQFF.

This chain connects TRBV27 to TRBJ1-1; D remains unclear. This CDR3 is built from 16 residues. Between the trimmed V and J ends, which lost 2 bases and 1 base, there was a span of 14 bases. The germline gives CDR1 MNHEY, CDR2 SMNVEV (reference sequence). The CDR3 DNA is TGTGCCAGCAGTTTACTAACTCCCTCCGGGAACACTGAAGCTTTCTTT. Its translation: CASSLLTPSGNTEAFF.

The CDR3 loop is CASSQDWGFGNQPQHF. In nucleotides, the CDR3 is TGCGCCAGCAGCCAAGATTGGGGATTCGGCAATCAGCCCCAGCATTTT. The chain has TRBV4-3 and TRBJ1-5; no definite D call. The CDR3 is 16 residues long. The germline CDR1 and CDR2 sequences are LGHNA and YSLEER. V lost 0 bases to trimming and J lost 2 bases, with 11 bases between them.

V usage is TRBV28 and J usage is TRBJ2-2, with TRBD1 matching 8 bases. Germline V gene sequence: CDR1 MDHEN, CDR2 SYDVKM. The CDR3 runs to 16 residues. V lost 6 bases to trimming and J lost 3 bases; unmatched junction nucleotides: 9. This CDR3 reads CASRSPGGADTGELFF. The CDR3 DNA is TGTGCCAGCAGGAGCCCAGGGGGCGCCGACACCGGGGAGCTGTTTTTT.

This chain joins TRBV7-2 and TRBJ2-2; maybe TRBD1 (5 bases). The CDR3 loop spans 15 amino acids. Trimming took off 0 bases at V and 2 bases at J, with 7 bases between the two ends. The germline gives CDR1 SGHTA, CDR2 FQGNSA. CDR3 coding DNA: TGTGCCAGCAGCTTAGCGGGGCCTAACACCGGGGAGCTGTTTTTT. It yields the protein CASSLAGPNTGELFF.

The CDR3 nucleotides are TGTGCCAGCAGTGCGCGGGCCGGCACTGAAGCTTTCTTT. Its translation is CASSARAGTEAFF. The chain employs TRBV6-1 and TRBJ1-1, with no clear D. With 4 bases removed from V and 4 bases from J, the gap between germline ends came to 10 bases. From germline, CDR1 is MNHNS and CDR2 SASEGT. The CDR3 is made up of 13 amino acids.

CDR3 amino acids: CASSELRDTEAFF. CDR3 nucleotides: TGTGCCAGCAGTGAACTAAGGGATACTGAAGCTTTCTTT. V is TRBV2 and J is TRBJ1-1, with D uncertain. The germline V gene has CDR1 SNHLY and CDR2 FYNNEI. The CDR3 totals 13 residues. The V end lost 2 bases, the J end lost 5 bases, and 9 bases lay between the germline ends.

The rearrangement links TRBV28 to TRBJ1-1; 7 nucleotides agree with TRBD1. This CDR3 region has 19 residues. V gave up 2 bases and J gave up 1 base; unmatched junction bases: 16. Germline CDR1 and CDR2: MDHEN and SYDVKM. CDR3 amino acids: CASSLLTFKNRGTNTEAFF. Written as DNA, the CDR3 is TGTGCCAGCAGTTTACTAACATTTAAAAACAGGGGAACGAACACTGAAGCTTTCTTT. The variable domain in full, with the rest retrieved from reference TRBV28 and TRBJ1-1, is DVKVTQSSRYLVKRTGEKVFLECVQDMDHENMFWYRQDPGLGLRLIYFSYDVKMKEKGDIPEGYSVSREKKERFSLILESASTNQTSMYLCASSLLTFKNRGTNTEAFFGQGTRLTVV.

CDR3 coding DNA: TGTGCCAGCAGTCCCCCTAGCGGCTACAATGAGCAGTTCTTC. As protein: CASSPPSGYNEQFF. The V and J genes are TRBV2 and TRBJ2-1, with TRBD2 matching over 7 bases. Germline CDR1 SNHLY, CDR2 FYNNEI. CDR3 length: 14 amino acids. Unmatched junction bases numbered 4, after V lost 5 bases and J lost 3 bases.

The rearrangement joins TRBV10-3 to TRBJ2-7; 9 positions agree with TRBD1. Germline lookup yields CDR1 ENHRY and CDR2 SYGVKD. V dropped 2 bases and J dropped 2; count of bases not matched to a gene: 10. This CDR3 contains 17 residues. As DNA, the CDR3 is TGTGCCATCAGTGAGGGAGCCGGGGACAGGGTCCCCTACGAGCAGTACTTC. This gives the protein CAISEGAGDRVPYEQYF.

V is TRBV15 and J is TRBJ1-6; perhaps TRBD1 as D (5 bases). The CDR3 has 15 residues. Per germline, CDR1 LNHNV and CDR2 YYDKDF (reference sequence). V was shortened by 0 bases and J by 11 bases, with 14 bases between the two germline ends. CDR3: CATSRDRGGLAPLHF. The CDR3 nucleotides are TGTGCCACCAGCAGAGATCGGGGGGGTTTAGCACCCCTCCACTTT.

V and J are TRBV5-1 and TRBJ1-4, with D unclear. Trimming stripped 0 bases from V and 2 bases from J, with 11 bases between. The CDR3 spans 16 residues. CDR1 and CDR2 (germline): SGHRS, YFSETQ. The DNA of the CDR3 is TGCGCCAGCAGCTTGGAAGGGATCCCGACTAATGAAAAACTGTTTTTT. Protein sequence: CASSLEGIPTNEKLFF. The whole variable domain, filled in from reference TRBV5-1 and TRBJ1-4, reads KAGVTQTPRYLIKTRGQQVTLSCSPISGHRSVSWYQQTPGQGLQFLFEYFSETQRNKGNFPGRFSGRQFSNSRSEMNVSTLELGDSALYLCASSLEGIPTNEKLFFGSGTQLSVL.

J is TRBJ1-5 and V is TRBV4-2, with TRBD1 identical over 7 bases. J was trimmed by 5 bases and V by 3 bases; bases with no gene match: 7. Germline loops: CDR1 LGHNA, CDR2 YNFKEQ. The CDR3 is made up of 15 amino acids. CDR3 DNA sequence: TGTGCCAGCAGCCAGACAGGGAGTGGGGATCAGCCCCAGCATTTT. Protein: CASSQTGSGDQPQHF.

The gene calls are TRBV28 and TRBJ1-2; 7 nucleotides line up with TRBD1. Trimming at V came to 6 bases and at J to 8 bases, leaving 12 bases not matched to a gene. The CDR3 contains 14 residues. The germline gives CDR1 MDHEN, CDR2 SYDVKM. CDR3 sequence reads: CASRNRDRVLGYTF. CDR3 nucleotides: TGTGCCAGCAGAAACCGGGACAGAGTTTTGGGCTACACCTTC.

The chain carries TRBV30 and TRBJ1-1, with TRBD1 matching 9 bases. V was pared by 4 bases and J by 4 bases, with 4 bases of the junction left unmatched. Germline assignment: CDR1 GTSNPN and CDR2 SVGIG (reference sequence). This CDR3 has 13 amino acids. CDR3 region: CAWTLTGGTEAFF. Here the CDR3 DNA reads TGTGCCTGGACCCTGACAGGGGGCACTGAAGCTTTCTTT.